Listed here are 23 T cell receptor beta chains from one sample, sequenced in a study of cytomegalovirus exposure and HLA in healthy donors. The table came from immunoSEQ multiplex PCR; TCRdb's copy has only in-frame clones and leaves some out. The data hold some 120,000 clones, with about 96% observed a single time. The specimen sequenced was PBMCs. The origin of the receptors is a man in his late teens or twenties in good health and CMV-seronegative.

The chain employs TRBV7-2 and TRBJ2-3; 8 bases align to TRBD2. V was clipped by 1 base and J by 2 bases; unmatched bases: 8. The CDR3 is 17 residues long. Germline values: CDR1 SGHTA, CDR2 FQGNSA. CDR3 coding DNA: TGTGCCAGCAGCTTAGTAGCCAGCGGGAGAAACACAGATACGCAGTATTTT. This sequence encodes CASSLVASGRNTDTQYF.

This chain joins TRBV4-3 and TRBJ1-4; D possibly corresponds to TRBD1 (5 bases). With 0 bases removed from V and 5 bases from J, the gap between germline ends came to 13 bases. Germline values: CDR1 LGHNA, CDR2 YSLEER. The CDR3 extends over 16 amino acids. In nucleotides, the CDR3 is TGCGCCAGCAGCCAAGATGGTGGGGGGAGGAATGAAAAACTGTTTTTT. Its protein is CASSQDGGGRNEKLFF.

This clone appeared once. The rearrangement joins TRBV9 to TRBJ2-1; 10 nucleotides line up with TRBD1. Germline lookup yields CDR1 SGDLS and CDR2 YYNGEE. CDR3 length: 16 residues. V dropped 0 bases and J dropped 5; count of bases not matched to a gene: 5. The CDR3 protein is CASSVAIGTGDNEQFF. CDR3 bases: TGTGCCAGCAGCGTAGCGATTGGGACAGGGGACAATGAGCAGTTCTTC.

The rearrangement links TRBV29-1 to TRBJ1-1; possibly TRBD1 for D (5 bases). This CDR3 has 14 amino acids. V lost 6 bases and J lost 2, with 16 bases in between. Germline V gene lookup returns CDR1 SQVTM and CDR2 ANQGSEA. The CDR3 bases are TGCAGCGTGTCCCAGGGCCGCAGTAACACTGAAGCTTTCTTT. Its translation: CSVSQGRSNTEAFF.

The chain employs TRBV5-4 and TRBJ2-7; D is possibly TRBD1 (6 bases). Looked up from germline, CDR1 is SGHNT and CDR2 is YYREEE (reference sequence). Trimming cost V 4 bases and J 4 bases, with 18 bases left between them. This CDR3 contains 15 residues. CDR3: CASSPTPGQTYEQYF. CDR3 nucleotide sequence: TGTGCCAGCAGCCCCACCCCAGGACAGACTTACGAGCAGTACTTC.

The chain is built from TRBV7-9 and TRBJ2-2; TRBD2 is a possible D gene (5 bases). The V gene's germline CDR1 is SEHNR and CDR2 FQNEAQ (reference sequence). The V end lost 5 bases, the J end lost 6 bases, and 10 bases lay between the germline ends. The CDR3 contains 13 residues. The CDR3, as DNA: TGTGCCAGCAGCCGCCCCGGGGCCGGGGAGCTGTTTTTT. This translates into CASSRPGAGELFF.

The chain is built from TRBV7-9 and TRBJ1-1, with a weak D call TRBD1 (6 bases). Between the trimmed V and J ends, which lost 5 bases and 10 bases, there was a span of 26 bases. The CDR3 runs to 16 residues. Per the germline V gene, CDR1 is SEHNR and CDR2 is FQNEAQ (reference sequence). In DNA form, the CDR3 reads TGTGCCAGCAGCCCCTTGGACAGCCCTTCGTCGGGAGGAGCTTTCTTT. Its protein product is CASSPLDSPSSGGAFF.

The chain carries TRBV5-1 and TRBJ2-7; a possible D gene is TRBD2 (5 bases). Trimming shortened V by 7 bases and J by 9 bases, and 14 bases separated the two germline ends. The CDR3 runs 11 residues. The germline V gene encodes CDR1 SGHRS and CDR2 YFSETQ. As DNA, the CDR3 is TGCGCCAGCTTTAACGGAGGAGGGCAGTACTTC. The encoded protein is CASFNGGGQYF.

This rearrangement joins TRBV9 to TRBJ2-7, with 9 bases fitting TRBD2. CDR1 is SGDLS, CDR2 YYNGEE, per germline. The CDR3 loop spans 14 amino acids. With 5 bases clipped from V and 6 bases from J, the junction kept 9 bases outside the gene matches. CDR3 region: CASSEGLAGSEQYF. In DNA form, the CDR3 reads TGTGCCAGCAGTGAGGGGCTAGCGGGATCCGAGCAGTACTTC.

V usage is TRBV30 and J usage is TRBJ2-2; TRBD1 matches at 8 bases. The V gene end was trimmed by 8 bases and the J gene end by 4 bases; junction bases not matched to a gene: 9. Germline V gene data show CDR1 as GTSNPN and CDR2 as SVGIG (reference sequence). This CDR3 is built from 14 residues. The CDR3 region has the DNA TGTGCCCACGGGGGACAGGTGGGCACCGGGGAGCTGTTTTTT. Amino acids: CAHGGQVGTGELFF. Drawing the rest from reference TRBV30 and TRBJ2-2, the complete variable domain is SQTIHQWPATLVQPVGSPLSLECTVEGTSNPNLYWYRQAAGRGLQLLFYSVGIGQISSEVPQNLSASRPQDRQFILSSKKLLLSDSGFYLCAHGGQVGTGELFFGEGSRLTVL.

Here the CDR3 DNA reads TGTGCCAGCAGTCCCCGCGGGCCAGCCTACTATGGCTACACCTTC. Its translation is CASSPRGPAYYGYTF. The J gene is TRBJ1-2, the V gene TRBV28; D gene uncertain. The V gene's germline CDR1 is MDHEN and CDR2 SYDVKM. CDR3 length equals 15 residues. The ends were cut back, 5 bases at V and 3 bases at J, with 16 bases in the middle.

The chain uses TRBV6-5 and TRBJ2-7, with TRBD1 as a possible D gene (6 bases). V was trimmed by 6 bases and J by 3 bases, leaving 15 bases between them. Germline V gene lookup returns CDR1 MNHEY and CDR2 SVGAGI. CDR3 length: 14 amino acids. The CDR3 nucleotides are TGTGCCAGCAGCCCCCGGACAGCACACTACGAGCAGTACTTC. It codes for CASSPRTAHYEQYF.

The chain employs TRBV6-5 and TRBJ1-2, with 7 bases matching TRBD1. The CDR3 has 14 residues. The trim removed 6 bases at V and 6 bases at J, leaving 10 bases unmatched. Germline CDR1 is MNHEY and CDR2 is SVGAGI. The CDR3 DNA follows: TGTGCCAGCAGATTTCCCGGACAGGCCCATGGCTACACCTTC. Translating it yields CASRFPGQAHGYTF.

The CDR3 region has the DNA TGTGCCAGCAGCTTAGACGCCCGGGGAGTTGATGAGCAGTTCTTC. It specifies CASSLDARGVDEQFF. This chain uses TRBV13 with TRBJ2-1, with D possibly being TRBD2 (5 bases). This CDR3 spans 15 amino acids. The germline V gene encodes CDR1 PRHDT and CDR2 FYEKMQ (reference sequence). Trimming shortened V by 1 base and J by 8 bases, and 15 bases separated the two germline ends.

The rearrangement uses TRBV2 and TRBJ2-3; perhaps TRBD2 as D (5 bases). This CDR3 is 16 amino acids long. Germline lookup yields CDR1 SNHLY and CDR2 FYNNEI. Trimming removed 6 bases from V and 6 bases from J, with 22 bases in between. The CDR3 coding sequence is TGTGCCAGCAGGGGCGGTGCGAGGGCCCCCAAGGATACGCAGTATTTT. This codes for CASRGGARAPKDTQYF.

This clone appeared a single time. The chain uses TRBV7-9 and TRBJ2-5; 7 nucleotides line up with TRBD2. J gave up 2 bases and V 3 bases, and 6 bases lay outside the gene matches. The CDR3 runs 15 residues. The germline CDR1 and CDR2 sequences are SEHNR and FQNEAQ (reference sequence). In DNA form, the CDR3 reads TGTGCCAGCAGCTTGCGACTAGCCGAACAAGAGACCCAGTACTTC. Translated, it gives CASSLRLAEQETQYF.

The J gene is TRBJ2-5, the V gene TRBV19; D call uncertain. CDR1 is LNHDA, CDR2 SQIVND, per germline (reference sequence). The CDR3 length is 13 residues. Between the trimmed V and J ends, which lost 5 bases and 2 bases, there was a span of 9 bases. The CDR3 bases are TGTGCCAGTAGTGGTGGGCTGCAAGAGACCCAGTACTTC. It is translated as CASSGGLQETQYF.

The chain carries TRBV7-9 and TRBJ2-7; 11 positions agree with TRBD1. From germline, CDR1 is SEHNR and CDR2 FQNEAQ (reference sequence). This CDR3 contains 15 residues. With V trimmed by 4 bases and J by 5 bases, 7 bases remained unmatched. CDR3 in DNA: TGTGCCAGCAGCTCACCAAGGACAGGGGGCCACGAGCAGTACTTC. The encoded protein is CASSSPRTGGHEQYF.

The genes are TRBV29-1 and TRBJ1-2; D is perhaps TRBD1 (6 bases). The CDR3 contains 12 residues. The germline CDR1 and CDR2 sequences are SQVTM and ANQGSEA. Trimming cost V 5 bases and J 8 bases, with 15 bases left between them. CDR3 bases: TGCAGCGTTCCCTCCCCGGGACACGGCTACACCTTC. It codes for CSVPSPGHGYTF.

V is TRBV25-1 and J is TRBJ2-7; 14 nucleotides align to TRBD2. CDR1 is MGHDK, CDR2 SYGVNS, per germline. V shed 7 bases and J 7 bases; nucleotides not matched to a gene: 9. This CDR3 region has 15 residues. The CDR3 DNA reads TGTGCCAGCAACCCGGGACTAGCGGGAGTATCTGAGCAGTACTTC. This sequence encodes CASNPGLAGVSEQYF.

The CDR3 region is CASSGRVREQYF. The CDR3, as DNA: TGTGCCAGCTCAGGCAGAGTACGGGAGCAGTACTTC. The chain couples TRBV11-3 to TRBJ2-7, with D unresolved. The CDR3 length is 12 residues. Looked up from germline, CDR1 is SGHNT and CDR2 is YENEEA. The V and J ends lost 8 bases and 7 bases respectively, with 15 bases between them.

The chain joins TRBV30 to TRBJ2-5; 13 positions agree with TRBD2. Germline V CDR1 and CDR2: GTSNPN, SVGIG (reference sequence). The CDR3 is 15 residues long. V was pared by 2 bases and J by 2 bases, with 2 bases of the junction left unmatched. CDR3 sequence: CAWSLGLAGQETQYF. In DNA form, the CDR3 reads TGTGCCTGGAGTTTGGGACTAGCGGGGCAAGAGACCCAGTACTTC.

V is TRBV7-2 and J is TRBJ2-1, with TRBD2 identical over 7 bases. The CDR3 runs to 16 residues. V dropped 4 bases and J dropped 2; count of bases not matched to a gene: 8. CDR1 SGHTA and CDR2 FQGNSA come from the germline V gene. The CDR3 DNA reads TGTGCCAGCAGCTCTTCCGCGGGAGCCACCTACAATGAGCAGTTCTTC. Protein product: CASSSSAGATYNEQFF.